This entry is about one T cell receptor beta chain. The antigen is undetermined. Alongside a J-beta primer mix, a sample-barcoded 5' primer served in a second PCR lasting 7 to 11 cycles. Each CDR3 protein gets one entry after TCRdb re-called the 5' RACE reads with MiXCR. The profile shows approximately 800,000 distinct CDR3 sequences, 46% of them singletons. With 2 bases clipped from V and 5 bases from J, the junction kept 8 bases outside the gene matches. The length of the CDR3 is 15 residues. This entry comes from a study of blood T cells in healthy people across ages. Study conclusions and caveats: Aged donors had fewer naive CD4+ cells and lower diversity than long-lived donors.

Sequencing was done on a sample of blood. The clonotype originates from an older man in good health. V gene TRBV12-3 or TRBV12-4 combines with J gene TRBJ2-5; 7 bases line up with TRBD2. CDR3 sequence: CASSLRLVGGETQYF. CDR3 DNA sequence: TGTGCCAGCAGTTTACGACTCGTGGGAGGGGAGACCCAGTACTTC.